Below are 10 T cell receptor beta chains sequenced from a single sample in a study of CD8+ T cells in alopecia areata. The authors extracted RNA and reverse transcribed it into cDNA as the sequencing template. The table came from immunoSEQ multiplex PCR; TCRdb's copy has only in-frame clones and leaves some out. The sample lists about 150,000 clones, roughly 44% occurring once. The sample was CD4+ T cells sorted from blood. These receptor sequences come from a human donor with alopecia areata.

The chain's CDR3 is CASRIGWSSGTQYF. The CDR3 bases are TGTGCCAGCAGGATAGGATGGTCATCGGGGACCCAGTACTTC. The rearrangement uses TRBV27 and TRBJ2-5, with D hard to call. Trimming took 6 bases from V and 7 from J, leaving 18 bases between them. The length of the CDR3 is 14 residues. The germline gives CDR1 MNHEY, CDR2 SMNVEV (reference sequence).

This clone was counted only a few times. The J gene is TRBJ2-5, the V gene TRBV30; D is perhaps TRBD2 (6 bases). V gave up 0 bases and J gave up 2 bases, with 10 bases separating them. The CDR3 is 14 residues long. The germline V gene encodes CDR1 GTSNPN and CDR2 SVGIG (reference sequence). CDR3 bases: TGTGCCTGGAGTGTTGGGAGGCGGCAAGAGACCCAGTACTTC. Translation gives CAWSVGRRQETQYF.

V gene TRBV5-1 combines with J gene TRBJ1-1, with D possibly being TRBD1 (6 bases). V lost 6 bases, J lost 6 bases, and 12 bases lay in between. The germline CDR1 and CDR2 sequences are SGHRS and YFSETQ. The CDR3 is 12 amino acids. The CDR3 sequence: CASKSQGAEAFF. DNA of the CDR3: TGCGCCAGCAAATCACAGGGTGCTGAAGCTTTCTTT.

The CDR3 DNA is TGTGCCAGTAGCCGGGACGGGATCGGGGAGCTGTTTTTT. Translated, it gives CASSRDGIGELFF. V gene TRBV19 combines with J gene TRBJ2-2, with D tentatively TRBD1 or TRBD2 (5 bases each). The CDR3 is 13 amino acids. The germline gives CDR1 LNHDA, CDR2 SQIVND (reference sequence). With 6 bases removed from V and 7 bases from J, the gap between germline ends came to 12 bases. The variable domain in full, with the rest retrieved from reference TRBV19 and TRBJ2-2, is DGGITQSPKYLFRKEGQNVTLSCEQNLNHDAMYWYRQDPGQGLRLIYYSQIVNDFQKGDIAEGYSVSREKKESFPLTVTSAQKNPTAFYLCASSRDGIGELFFGEGSRLTVL.

This chain connects TRBV28 to TRBJ2-7; 10 positions agree with TRBD2. CDR1 is MDHEN, CDR2 SYDVKM, per germline. The CDR3 extends over 16 amino acids. V shed 4 bases and J 6 bases; nucleotides not matched to a gene: 12. Here the CDR3 reads CASSSAASGSYSEQYF. The CDR3 coding sequence is TGTGCCAGCAGTTCGGCGGCTAGCGGGAGCTACTCCGAGCAGTACTTC.

The V call is TRBV29-1, the J call TRBJ2-5; D gene unclear. The CDR3 spans 13 residues. In germline, CDR1 is SQVTM, CDR2 ANQGSEA. V lost 8 bases and J 2 bases, leaving 15 bases between the germline ends. CDR3 in amino acids: CSLLQNSQETQYF. The CDR3 DNA sequence: TGCAGCCTACTTCAGAACTCTCAAGAGACCCAGTACTTC.

A few counts support this clone. The chain links TRBV29-1 to TRBJ1-1; no clear D. The V and J ends lost 7 bases and 0 bases respectively, with 12 bases between them. In germline, CDR1 is SQVTM, CDR2 ANQGSEA. This CDR3 is 13 amino acids long. DNA for the CDR3: TGCAGCGCCCCGTCTCCGATGAACACTGAAGCTTTCTTT. Its protein is CSAPSPMNTEAFF. Combining the CDR3 with reference TRBV29-1 and TRBJ1-1 gives the whole variable domain SAVISQKPSRDICQRGTSLTIQCQVDSQVTMMFWYRQQPGQSLTLIATANQGSEATYESGFVIDKFPISRPNLTFSTLTVSNMSPEDSSIYLCSAPSPMNTEAFFGQGTRLTVV.

This clone showed up just a few times. The CDR3 region is CASSYSTYEQYF. In DNA, the CDR3 is TGTGCCAGCAGTTACTCGACCTACGAGCAGTACTTC. This sequence joins TRBV6-5 and TRBJ2-7, with unresolved D. Germline V lookup: CDR1 MNHEY, CDR2 SVGAGI. CDR3 size: 12 residues. V dropped 0 bases and J dropped 2 bases, with 2 bases sitting between them.

The table lists this clone with a count of one. The V and J genes are TRBV11-2 and TRBJ2-1; TRBD2 matches 7 bases. The CDR3 runs to 15 residues. The germline V gene has CDR1 SGHAT and CDR2 FQNNGV. Unmatched junction bases numbered 2, after V lost 0 bases and J lost 3 bases. CDR3 region: CASSLERGGYNEQFF. The CDR3 nucleotides read TGTGCCAGCAGCTTAGAGCGCGGGGGCTACAATGAGCAGTTCTTC.

The chain employs TRBV28 and TRBJ2-6, with a weak D call TRBD2 (5 bases). The CDR3 runs 15 residues. CDR1 MDHEN and CDR2 SYDVKM come from the germline V gene. The germline V and J ends were trimmed by 5 bases and 3 bases, with 11 bases remaining between them. CDR3 coding DNA: TGTGCCAGCAGTAGAGGGTTTGGTGGGGCCAACGTCCTGACTTTC. Translation: CASSRGFGGANVLTF.